Listed here are 3 T cell receptor beta chains from one sample, sequenced in a study of blood T cell repertoires in COVID-19. Clones were sequenced by immunoSEQ multiplex PCR, and TCRdb holds only the in-frame ones, with some missing. The sample lists 120,000 to 150,000 clones; 84% were seen once. Material for sequencing was peripheral blood. Receptors originate from a human donor in a cohort sampled during active COVID-19.

This chain joins TRBV5-1 and TRBJ1-1, with D maybe TRBD1 (5 bases). The V end was cut by 7 bases, the J end by 1 base, with 11 bases between. Germline V gene data show CDR1 as SGHRS and CDR2 as YFSETQ. CDR3 length equals 13 residues. The CDR3 sequence is CASAATGNTEAFF. The CDR3 DNA is TGCGCCAGCGCCGCAACAGGGAACACTGAAGCTTTCTTT.

This chain links TRBV11-2 with TRBJ1-3; 8 bases fit TRBD1. The CDR3 runs 15 residues. J was trimmed by 6 bases and V by 0 bases; bases with no gene match: 4. Germline V CDR1 and CDR2: SGHAT, FQNNGV. CDR3 in amino acids: CASSLDRGRENTIYF. The CDR3 DNA reads as TGTGCCAGCAGCTTAGACAGGGGGCGAGAAAACACCATATATTTT. Filled out from reference TRBV11-2 and TRBJ1-3, the complete variable domain reads EAGVAQSPRYKIIEKRQSVAFWCNPISGHATLYWYQQILGQGPKLLIQFQNNGVVDDSQLPKDRFSAERLKGVDSTLKIQPAKLEDSAVYLCASSLDRGRENTIYFGEGSWLTVV.

The chain joins TRBV2 to TRBJ2-2; 10 nucleotides align to TRBD1. CDR3 length: 15 residues. The ends lost 6 bases at V and 1 base at J; junction bases unmatched: 2. The germline V gene encodes CDR1 SNHLY and CDR2 FYNNEI. This CDR3 reads CASRRDRGNTGELFF. In nucleotides, the CDR3 is TGTGCCAGCAGGAGGGACAGGGGGAACACCGGGGAGCTGTTTTTT.